Listed here is a single T cell receptor (beta chain). This clonotype was observed many times. Its antigen is not yet known. No base qualities exist here, and no much larger clone lies one base off it. The TCR beta CDR3 regions were amplified from the RNA transcripts. For the first round of RT-PCR on the TCR CDR3, the HTBI primer set was used together with the Qiagen OneStep RT-PCR kit. A second multiplex PCR round built the libraries, followed by size selection and purification. The libraries were sequenced on an Illumina HiSeq2000 using paired-end 100 bp reads. The authors processed their data as follows. SOAPnuke was used to process the raw data, with reads discarded if the reads contained adapters or uncalled bases, had a mean Phred below 15, or lacked an exact constant-primer or identifier match. High-quality paired reads were merged with COPE v1.2.5, and unique nucleotide sequences were defined as clonotypes. Clonotypes were aligned to IMGT TRBV, TRBD and TRBJ reference segments using MiTCR v1.1. Only V-J combinations with frequency above 0.0001, covering 99% to 99.2% of repertoires, were analysed. A TCS score was defined as the ratio of F50 (clonal expansion) to E x V (chaos), with BLOSUM62-based TCRdist applied between CDR3 peptides within each V-J. Welch's t-statistics and random forest reduced fewer than 550 V-J features to roughly 13, which were used in a naive Bayes classifier (R e1071). The public sequencing data were trimmed at Q25 with fastp and processed into clonotypes with MiXCR by TCRdb, which kept only in-frame beta chains. Every distinct CDR3 protein forms one entry, paired with its most common genes and DNA. The V and J calls and clone size are TCRdb's, not the authors'. In this sample the table shows some 350,000 distinct CDR3 sequences, around 25% of which occur a single time. Of the sample, more than 60% is held by the ten largest clones.

According to the germline V gene (reference sequence), CDR1 reads MNHEY and CDR2 reads SMNVEV. The CDR3 sequence holds 17 residues, the cysteine and phenylalanine included. This entry keeps only the CDR3 DNA: 51 bases, framed from base 1. Clipping removes 5 bases from V and 0 bases from J, with 6 as the unmatched junction base count. This sample stems from a study of T cells in Graves' hyperthyroidism and ophthalmopathy (dated by TCRdb to the late 2010s). Describing the broader study: Peripheral blood samples were taken at initial diagnosis, before any treatment was given. The study also compared thyroid tissue and blood T-cell repertoires from 5 to 7 Graves' hyperthyroidism patients. The roughly 100 discovery patients were divided at random into training and test sets in a 7:3 ratio. After blood sampling, hyperthyroidism patients were treated with methimazole at a starting dose of 30 mg daily, and ophthalmopathy patients were treated with high-dose intravenous methylprednisolone. The paper reports TCR Vbeta CDR3 sequencing of approximately 130 peripheral blood samples: fewer than 50 ophthalmopathy, roughly 74 hyperthyroidism and 17 progressor patients. An independent validation cohort of 18 to 20 hyperthyroidism patients and roughly 16 patients who later progressed to ophthalmopathy tested prospective prediction of ophthalmopathy. To identify TCR V-J signatures that set the groups apart, the researchers used a discovery cohort of more than 95 patients, made up of around 40 with Graves' ophthalmopathy and 57 with stable Graves' hyperthyroidism. Study-wide conclusions, independent of this receptor: No statistical method was used to fix the sample size in advance, and group allocation was not hidden from the investigators. In validation, progression to ophthalmopathy was predicted by the model with approximately 67% sensitivity and approximately 78% specificity, a median of approximately 6.5 months before onset. Most expanded thyroid clonotypes (frequency above 0.001) were also found in blood, which suggests that blood repertoires may mirror thyroid immune responses. Ophthalmopathy was separated from stable hyperthyroidism by a 13 V-J signature model, with just over 85% sensitivity and 81% to 82% specificity obtained in cross-validation and 80%/75% obtained in testing.

Stable Graves' hyperthyroidism was defined as no progression to ophthalmopathy during 18 months of follow-up. Hyperthyroidism patients were aged 18 to 65 years and newly diagnosed, with disease duration of less than 2 months. The study excluded patients with uncontrolled infections, other autoimmune diseases, pregnancy or lactation. Diagnoses were based on clinical symptoms, serum thyroxine and TRAb, thyroid ultrasound and orbital computed tomography. PBMCs were separated from approximately 10 ml of fresh peripheral blood using Ficoll-Paque density gradient centrifugation. Total RNA was extracted with Trizol reagent, and quality was checked on an Agilent 2100 Bioanalyzer.

Rearrangement joined TRBV27 to TRBJ2-1, with 11 central nucleotides matching TRBD2. The sequenced sample was blood. This TCR derives from a man in his fifties with Graves' hyperthyroidism. The CDR3: CASSKGLAESSYNEQFF. In nucleotide form, the sequence is TGTGCCAGCAGTAAGGGACTAGCGGAAAGCTCCTACAATGAGCAGTTCTTC.